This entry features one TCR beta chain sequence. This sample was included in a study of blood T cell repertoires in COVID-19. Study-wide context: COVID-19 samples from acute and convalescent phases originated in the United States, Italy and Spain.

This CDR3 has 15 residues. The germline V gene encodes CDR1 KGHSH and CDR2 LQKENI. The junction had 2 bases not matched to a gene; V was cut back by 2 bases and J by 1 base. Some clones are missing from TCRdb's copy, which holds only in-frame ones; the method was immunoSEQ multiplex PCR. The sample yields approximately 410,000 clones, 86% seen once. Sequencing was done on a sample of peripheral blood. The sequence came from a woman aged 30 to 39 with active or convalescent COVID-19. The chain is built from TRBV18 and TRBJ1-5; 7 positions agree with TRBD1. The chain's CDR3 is CASSPGTESNQPQHF. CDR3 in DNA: TGTGCCAGCTCACCAGGGACAGAAAGCAATCAGCCCCAGCATTTT. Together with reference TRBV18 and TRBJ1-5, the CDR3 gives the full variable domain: NAGVMQNPRHLVRRRGQEARLRCSPMKGHSHVYWYRQLPEEGLKFMVYLQKENIIDESGMPKERFSAEFPKEGPSILRIQQVVRGDSAAYFCASSPGTESNQPQHFGDGTRLSIL.